The T cell receptor (beta chain) under discussion was sequenced for a study of cytomegalovirus exposure and HLA in healthy donors (TCRdb year 2017). For context, the study as a whole: In an earlier analysis of 550 to 750 of the donors, approximately 260 Gb of sequence data and 90 million to 120 million unique TCR beta sequences from 180 million or so T cells were reported. An early release covering about 600 HLA-typed donors comprised around 300 gigabases of sequencing data and around 86 million unique TCR sequences. Of the approximately 400 genotyped donors, roughly 80% were placed in the genetic ancestry cluster associated with self-reported Caucasian donors. The study aimed to test whether cataloging public T cell receptors could reveal signatures of past pathogen exposure. The study profiled the T cell repertoires of hundreds of subjects by immunosequencing and related them to cytomegalovirus serostatus. Besides the first cohort of approximately 710 subjects, a separate validation cohort made up of over a hundred different subjects was used. High-throughput TCR immunosequencing, statistical association of individual TCRs with disease status, and machine learning were combined to predict cytomegalovirus infection status. A later analysis re-analyzed previously published TCR beta repertoires from hundreds of donors and added high-resolution HLA genotyping to study TCR occurrence patterns. Rather than using new phenotypic data, the later analysis identified candidate immune exposures from TCR beta sequences and from how often those sequences occurred across donors. In an earlier analysis of 550 to 700 of the donors, high-throughput TCR beta sequencing was used to judge whether each TCR beta V gene segment behaved as functional or pseudogenic. Donor age, sex, ethnicity and CMV serostatus were collected together with the repertoire data. Genome-wide SNP genotypes for about 65% of the 666 donors were used in a later genetic analysis, which treated that subset as a discovery cohort. Every discovery cohort repertoire had been produced on one sequencing platform. Both class I and class II loci were covered by HLA typing, at four-digit resolution. Typing coverage differed by locus: A, B, C, DRB1 and DQB1 were typed in roughly 620-640 donors, DQA1 in about 500, DPA1 in around 580, and DPB1 in approximately 450. Four to six DR-DQ haplotypes were handled as single units for association and clustering because linkage in the cohort was strong. Across roughly 420 genotyped donors of the cohort, an average of about 250,000 unique TCR beta nucleotide sequences per donor were sequenced, and roughly a sixth of those sequences were non-productive.

Receptor amplification or capture employed the immunoSEQ multiplex PCR assay. A mixture of 60 forward primers for TCR Vbeta segments and 13 reverse primers for TCR Jbeta segments was used in the multiplex PCR. The CDR3 region of rearranged TCR beta genes was amplified from genomic DNA with a multiplex PCR assay. The Illumina HiSeq System was used to sequence the amplified TCR beta libraries as 87-base-pair reads. From the authors' description of their analysis: A later analysis tallied around 80 million unique TCR beta chains across the approximately 670 repertoires, and some 12 million of those chains were shared by two or more donors. Raw reads were error-corrected and collapsed into unique sequences with a nearest-neighbor algorithm that merged closely related sequences to remove PCR and sequencing errors. Alignment of CDR3 sequences to IMGT reference sequences was used to assign V, D and J gene segments. Each retained sequence needed at least a six-nucleotide match to both a V gene segment and a J gene segment. Rearrangements were classified as productive when the CDR3 lacked stop codons and remained in frame with V and J, and all other rearrangements were classified as non-productive. Following IMGT convention, CDR3 was defined as the stretch from the second conserved V-encoded cysteine to the conserved J-encoded phenylalanine. In an earlier analysis of around 570 of the donors, sequences lacking an unambiguous match to a single V gene segment were excluded. An earlier analysis of around 600 of the donors classified V segments as functional when productive rearrangements were above 56.7% and as segregating when the standard deviation between donors was above 5%. A statistical classification framework was built for diagnosing cytomegalovirus status from the catalog of TCR beta chain sequences. In a later analysis, V and J genes were assigned by comparing TCR nucleotide sequences against IMGT/GENE-DB human TR gene sequences. The TCRdist pipeline was used in a later analysis to assign CDR3 sequences and most-parsimonious VDJ recombination scenarios. In a later analysis, every TCR beta chain was defined by the combination of its CDR3 amino acid sequence and its V-gene family, and reads without a unique V-gene family were dropped. As a way to deal with suspected cross-contamination and a sequencing artifact, a later analysis dropped 500 to 700 nucleotide sequences that were highly shared and had low generation probability. A later analysis calculated a clonal expansion index for each public chain from normalized within-repertoire ranks of inferred template counts. In a later analysis, generation probabilities were computed with a VDJ recombination model fitted to out-of-frame rearrangements, and the resulting probabilities were checked against IGoR. A later analysis scored TCR-TCR, TCR-HLA and TCR-CMV co-occurrence with hypergeometric tests, applying a repertoire-size bias correction to TCR pairs. To estimate false discovery rates, a later analysis permuted the HLA or CMV assignments 20 times. In a later analysis, co-occurring TCRs were grouped using DBSCAN, with TCRdist sequence similarity added in when clustering inside HLA-allele-positive subsets. Co-occurrence clustering excluded repertoires with fewer than 30,000 or more than 120,000 public chains, plus five with anomalous nucleotide sharing. The table comes from immuneACCESS by way of TCRdb, which keeps in-frame sequences with V and J called. Part of the clones is missing from these tables; in studies checked, under half for an unresolved V gene and the rest for unknown reasons. From that table come the V and J calls and clone size; the DNA was used to work out D and trimming. The sample records over 150,000 clones, about 80% of which are singletons. The ten top clones hold around 7.2% of the sample.

Its CDR3 holds 15 amino acids, cysteine through phenylalanine. Only the CDR3 portion is preserved as DNA: 45 bases, with reading frame beginning at the first base. The germline V gene encodes CDR1 LNHDA and CDR2 SQIVND (reference sequence). V loses 5 bases at its end and J loses 4 bases; junction bases beyond the gene matches: 9. With respect to this clone: It lacks a known antigen. No clone much larger than this one lies a single base away; base qualities are absent.

The paper's findings and limits, for the study overall: A further reported finding was that TCR beta sequences accurately predicted the HLA-A and HLA-B alleles for most subjects in the first cohort. The cohort was sequenced for TCR beta chains only, and without alpha or paired-chain data the features that could be detected were limited. Specific HLA alleles were associated with about 17,000 TCR beta sequences at a false discovery rate of 0.05 in a later analysis. In a later analysis, HLA-associated TCR beta chains showed more clonal expansion and lower generation probabilities than non-associated chains that were equally common. In an earlier analysis of approximately 590 of the donors, most TCR beta V segments were observed in productive rearrangements about 87% or about 30% of the time, broadly matching IMGT annotations. Because counts were too low, seventeen rarely observed V segments, including chromosome 9 orphons, were excluded from the earlier analysis of 587 of the donors. The study gave a list of 150 to 200 TCR beta chains associated with cytomegalovirus. In a later analysis, several top co-occurrence clusters were reported to appear linked to parvovirus B19, influenza, CMV and Epstein-Barr virus. A later genetic analysis associated a missense DCLRE1C variant with V-gene and J-gene trimming of TCR beta chains, and an independent cohort replicated the association. Linkage disequilibrium might explain the correlated functional status among segregating V segments, but an unknown experimental factor could not be excluded. Because HLA typing was unavailable for some donors at each locus, only the typed subset was used in association tests. The authors suggested that the approach could potentially be generalized to other disease states and immunological phenotypes. While some public TCRs were present in many individuals, most TCR sequences turned up only very rarely across donors. Presence/absence analyses assumed roughly uniform sequencing depth across donors, an assumption that may not hold. Most CMV-associated TCR beta chains appeared to be HLA-restricted in a later analysis, and the HLA associations seemed to be driven largely by CMV exposure. CMV serostatus was the only immune exposure information available for the cohort. Three of the identified cytomegalovirus-associated TCR beta chains were confirmed in vitro to be specific for cytomegalovirus antigens. In a later genetic analysis, fewer N-insertions in productive TCRs were reported among donors in an Asian-associated ancestry cluster than the approximately 670-donor mean. Assigning TCR associations to individual alleles was difficult when HLA alleles, especially DR and DQ, strongly co-occurred. In a later analysis, TCR association rates were found to vary across HLA loci, with the most associated TCRs seen for DRB1 alleles and the fewest for HLA-C alleles. Some IMGT-functional V segments, including TRBV6-2 and TRBV6-3, could not be told apart with the 87-base-pair reads, so those segments were excluded. In both the original and validation cohorts, the classifier was reported to diagnose cytomegalovirus status with high specificity and sensitivity. A cluster of highly shared sequence variants was judged likely to represent a technical artifact of the sequencing pipeline.

The cohort consisted of 600 to 700 healthy bone marrow donors. Cohort members were all nominally healthy when sampled, although unrecorded immune exposures were likely present. The donor tested CMV seropositive, placing the donor among the 250 to 350 seropositive members of the cohort. Every donor gave a peripheral blood sample, and the peripheral blood mononuclear cells from that sample were used for TCR beta sequencing. The Qiagen DNeasy Blood Extraction Kit was used to extract genomic DNA from the blood cell samples. Sequencing was done on a sample of PBMCs. The TCR sequence derives from a man aged 30 to 45 in good health and CMV-seropositive. Recombination connected TRBV19 to TRBJ1-2, and 8 junction bases match TRBD1. The CDR3 has the sequence CASSLRTGQGYGYTF. The nucleotide sequence reads TGTGCCAGTAGTCTGAGGACAGGGCAAGGCTATGGCTACACCTTC.